Given below is one T cell receptor (beta chain) in context. V trimming: 5 bases; J trimming: 4 bases; junction bases outside the gene matches: 16. Germline V gene lookup returns CDR1 SGHAT and CDR2 FQNNGV. There are 19 residues in the CDR3. Survey-level TCR beta sequencing used the immunoSEQ assay. Generated by immunoSEQ multiplex PCR, the TCRdb table keeps only in-frame clones and is missing some. The sample has around 50,000 clones, approximately 95% seen once; the top ten hold about 10%. This TCR was sampled from a man aged 35 to 55 with rheumatoid arthritis. Material for sequencing was PBMCs. The V call is TRBV11-2, the J call TRBJ1-6; TRBD1 matches at 8 bases. Written as DNA, the CDR3 is TGTGCCAGCAGCCCCGGTGCAGGACAGGGACCTAATTATAATTCACCCCTCCACTTT. It is translated as CASSPGAGQGPNYNSPLHF. The full variable domain, with the rest looked up from reference TRBV11-2 and TRBJ1-6, is EAGVAQSPRYKIIEKRQSVAFWCNPISGHATLYWYQQILGQGPKLLIQFQNNGVVDDSQLPKDRFSAERLKGVDSTLKIQPAKLEDSAVYLCASSPGAGQGPNYNSPLHFGNGTRLTVT.